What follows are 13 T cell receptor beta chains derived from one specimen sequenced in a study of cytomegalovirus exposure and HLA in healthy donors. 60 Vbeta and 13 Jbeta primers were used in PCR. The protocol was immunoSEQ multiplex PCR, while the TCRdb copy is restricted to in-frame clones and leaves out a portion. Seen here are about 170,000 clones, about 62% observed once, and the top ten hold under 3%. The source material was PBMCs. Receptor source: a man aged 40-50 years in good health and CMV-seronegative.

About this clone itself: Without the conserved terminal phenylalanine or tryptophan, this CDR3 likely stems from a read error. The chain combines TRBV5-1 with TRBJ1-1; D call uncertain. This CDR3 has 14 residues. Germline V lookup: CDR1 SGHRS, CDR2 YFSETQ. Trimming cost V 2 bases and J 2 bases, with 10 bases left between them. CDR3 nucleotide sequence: TGCGCCAGCAGCTTTTCAGGTCCTAACACTGAAGCTTTCCTT. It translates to CASSFSGPNTEAFL.

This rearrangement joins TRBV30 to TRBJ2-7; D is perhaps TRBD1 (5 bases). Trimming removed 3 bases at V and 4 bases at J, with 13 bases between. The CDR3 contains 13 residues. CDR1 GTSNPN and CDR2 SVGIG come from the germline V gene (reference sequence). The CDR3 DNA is TGTGCCTGGAGCCCAGCAGGGTCTTACGAGCAGTACTTC. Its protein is CAWSPAGSYEQYF.

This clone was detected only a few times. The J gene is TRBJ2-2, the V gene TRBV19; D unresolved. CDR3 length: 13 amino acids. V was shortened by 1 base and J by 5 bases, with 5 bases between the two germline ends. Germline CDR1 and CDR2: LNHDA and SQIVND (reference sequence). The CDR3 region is CASSIVLTGELFF. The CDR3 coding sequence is TGTGCCAGTAGTATAGTCTTAACCGGGGAGCTGTTTTTT.

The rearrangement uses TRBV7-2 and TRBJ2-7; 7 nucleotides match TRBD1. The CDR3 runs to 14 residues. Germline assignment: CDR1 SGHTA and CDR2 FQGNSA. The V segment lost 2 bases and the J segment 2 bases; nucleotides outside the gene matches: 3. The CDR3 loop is CASSLNQGAYEQYF. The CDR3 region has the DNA TGTGCCAGCAGCTTAAACCAGGGGGCCTACGAGCAGTACTTC. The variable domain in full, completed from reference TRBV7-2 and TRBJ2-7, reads GAGVSQSPSNKVTEKGKDVELRCDPISGHTALYWYRQSLGQGLEFLIYFQGNSAPDKSGLPSDRFSAERTGGSVSTLTIQRTQQEDSAVYLCASSLNQGAYEQYFGPGTRLTVT.

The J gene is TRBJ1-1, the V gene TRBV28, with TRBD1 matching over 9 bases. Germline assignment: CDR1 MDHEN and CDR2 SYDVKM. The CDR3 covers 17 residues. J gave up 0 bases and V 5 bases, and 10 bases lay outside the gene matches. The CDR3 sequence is CASSKHRGPILNTEAFF. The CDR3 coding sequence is TGTGCCAGCAGTAAGCACAGGGGGCCCATTTTGAACACTGAAGCTTTCTTT.

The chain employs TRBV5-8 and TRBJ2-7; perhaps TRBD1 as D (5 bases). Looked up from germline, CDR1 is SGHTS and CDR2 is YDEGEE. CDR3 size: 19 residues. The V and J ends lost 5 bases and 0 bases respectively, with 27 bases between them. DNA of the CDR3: TGTGCCAGCAGACACACAAAGGGGTGGCAACCGCTGAGCTCCTACGAGCAGTACTTC. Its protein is CASRHTKGWQPLSSYEQYF.

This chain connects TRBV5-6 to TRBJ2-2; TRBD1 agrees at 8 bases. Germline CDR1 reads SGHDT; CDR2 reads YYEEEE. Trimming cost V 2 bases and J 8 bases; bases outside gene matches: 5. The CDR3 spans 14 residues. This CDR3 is CASSFQGARGELFF. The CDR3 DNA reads TGTGCCAGCAGCTTCCAGGGGGCGCGAGGGGAGCTGTTTTTT.

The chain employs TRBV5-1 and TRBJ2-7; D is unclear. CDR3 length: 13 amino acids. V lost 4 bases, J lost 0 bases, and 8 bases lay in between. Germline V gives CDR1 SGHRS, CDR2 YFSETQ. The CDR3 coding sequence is TGCGCCAGCAGCCTCTCTTACTCCTACGAGCAGTACTTC. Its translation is CASSLSYSYEQYF.

The CDR3 protein is CASSLFFPSGSVTDTQYF. CDR3 in DNA: TGTGCCAGCAGTTTATTCTTTCCTAGCGGGTCTGTCACAGATACGCAGTATTTT. The chain joins TRBV27 to TRBJ2-3; TRBD2 matches at 8 bases. Looked up from germline, CDR1 is MNHEY and CDR2 is SMNVEV (reference sequence). The trim removed 1 base at V and 2 bases at J, leaving 11 bases unmatched. The CDR3 totals 18 residues.

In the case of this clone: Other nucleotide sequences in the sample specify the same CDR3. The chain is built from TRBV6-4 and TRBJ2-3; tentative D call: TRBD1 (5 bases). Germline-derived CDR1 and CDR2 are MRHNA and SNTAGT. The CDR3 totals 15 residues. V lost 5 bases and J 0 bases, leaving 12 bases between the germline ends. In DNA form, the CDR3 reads TGTGCCAGCAGTTTAAACAGGCTCAGCACAGATACGCAGTATTTT. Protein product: CASSLNRLSTDTQYF.

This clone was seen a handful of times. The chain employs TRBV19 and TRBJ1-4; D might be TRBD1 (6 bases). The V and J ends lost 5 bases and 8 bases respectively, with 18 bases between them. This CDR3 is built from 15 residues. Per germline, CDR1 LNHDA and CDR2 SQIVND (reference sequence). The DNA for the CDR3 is TGTGCCAGTAGTGTACAGGGTTCGACTGTAGAAAAACTGTTTTTT. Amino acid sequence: CASSVQGSTVEKLFF. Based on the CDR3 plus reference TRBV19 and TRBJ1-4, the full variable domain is DGGITQSPKYLFRKEGQNVTLSCEQNLNHDAMYWYRQDPGQGLRLIYYSQIVNDFQKGDIAEGYSVSREKKESFPLTVTSAQKNPTAFYLCASSVQGSTVEKLFFGSGTQLSVL.

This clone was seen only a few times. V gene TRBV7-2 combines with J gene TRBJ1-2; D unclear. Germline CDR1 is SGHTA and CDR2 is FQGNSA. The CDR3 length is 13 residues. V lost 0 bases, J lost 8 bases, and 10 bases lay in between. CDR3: CASSLAGRLGYTF. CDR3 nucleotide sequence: TGTGCCAGCAGCTTAGCAGGGAGGTTAGGCTACACCTTC.

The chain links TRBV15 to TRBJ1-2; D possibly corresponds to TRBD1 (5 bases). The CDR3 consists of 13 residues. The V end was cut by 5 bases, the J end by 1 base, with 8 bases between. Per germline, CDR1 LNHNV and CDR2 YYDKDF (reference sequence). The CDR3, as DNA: TGTGCCACCAGCGGGGGGAATAACTATGGCTACACCTTC. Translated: CATSGGNNYGYTF.